Following are 19 T cell receptor beta chains from one sample sequenced in a study of human T cells and chemical hapten exposure. One entry per CDR3 protein, called by TCRdb with MiXCR from the RACE reads. The sample has 60,000 to 65,000 distinct CDR3 sequences, 8% to 13% seen once. Documented time point: patch test 3, about 24 weeks after DPC sensitization. Treatment meaning: therapeutic diphenylcyclopropenone sensitization with weekly scalp DPC. This material consisted of whole blood, taken in connection with sensitization to the hapten diphenylcyclopropenone (DPC). The source of these receptors is a woman aged 25-40 years with alopecia areata. Some clones in this sample may be carry-over from other donors' samples.

This clonotype was recorded at least ten times. CDR3 residues: CATVDPGSSTDTQYF. CDR3 DNA sequence: TGTGCCACCGTAGATCCGGGGTCGAGCACAGATACGCAGTATTTT. This chain links TRBV7-6 with TRBJ2-3; TRBD2 might be the D (5 bases). V lost 10 bases to trimming and J lost 0 bases, with 17 bases between them. This CDR3 contains 15 residues. Per germline, CDR1 SGHVS and CDR2 FNYEAQ.

This chain uses TRBV7-9 with TRBJ1-1; 8 nucleotides agree with TRBD1. Germline V gene data show CDR1 as SEHNR and CDR2 as FQNEAQ (reference sequence). V was clipped by 1 base and J by 5 bases; unmatched bases: 15. The CDR3 totals 18 residues. CDR3 coding DNA: TGTGCCAGCAGCTTAGGACTATTAACCTCGACAGGGGTAACTGAAGCTTTCTTT. Amino acids: CASSLGLLTSTGVTEAFF.

This clonotype was counted ten times or more. The chain joins TRBV20-1 to TRBJ1-1; D possibly corresponds to TRBD1 (6 bases). The CDR3 sequence is 13 residues long. CDR1 and CDR2 from the germline V gene are DFQATT and SNEGSKA (reference sequence). Trimming cost V 1 base and J 1 base, with 7 bases left between them. The CDR3 sequence: CSARGTENTEAFF. DNA of the CDR3: TGCAGTGCTAGAGGGACAGAGAACACTGAAGCTTTCTTT.

This clonotype was detected many times. V and J are TRBV6-2 or TRBV6-3 and TRBJ1-1; TRBD1 might be the D (5 bases). Looked up from germline, CDR1 is MNHEY and CDR2 is SVGEGT. Trimming shortened V by 6 bases and J by 1 base, and 18 bases separated the two germline ends. This CDR3 comprises 16 residues. CDR3 in amino acids: CASSQPQGEGNTEAFF. CDR3 coding DNA: TGTGCCAGCAGCCAACCCCAGGGAGAGGGGAACACTGAAGCTTTCTTT.

The V call is TRBV30, the J call TRBJ1-1, with a possible D match to TRBD1 (5 bases). The CDR3 has 14 amino acids. From germline, CDR1 is GTSNPN and CDR2 SVGIG (reference sequence). This CDR3 is CAYSGPLVSAEAFF. CDR3 DNA sequence: TGTGCGTACTCGGGGCCACTCGTCTCAGCTGAAGCTTTCTTT.

In this sample, this clonotype turned up a few times. This chain connects TRBV28 to TRBJ2-7; the D gene is possibly TRBD1 (5 bases). Looked up from germline, CDR1 is MDHEN and CDR2 is SYDVKM. The V gene lost 3 bases and the J gene lost 7 bases, with 10 bases spanning the gap. CDR3 length: 12 residues. CDR3 region: CASSFRAGEQYF. Written as DNA, the CDR3 is TGTGCCAGCAGTTTCAGGGCTGGAGAGCAGTACTTC.

The genes are TRBV29-1 and TRBJ2-7; 8 bases map to TRBD1. Germline CDR1 SQVTM, CDR2 ANQGSEA. This CDR3 contains 13 residues. The J segment lost 6 bases and the V segment lost 7 bases, leaving 11 bases of the junction unmatched. CDR3 protein: CSGGAGTGGEQYF. The CDR3 bases are TGCAGCGGGGGGGCCGGGACAGGAGGCGAGCAGTACTTC.

This clonotype was detected only a few times. The chain has TRBV27 and TRBJ2-3; 8 positions agree with TRBD2. With 2 bases clipped from V and 4 bases from J, the junction kept 11 bases outside the gene matches. Germline CDR1 is MNHEY and CDR2 is SMNVEV (reference sequence). The CDR3 length is 17 residues. For the CDR3, the DNA is TGTGCCAGCAGTTTAATCGCCCAGCGGGAGAGTCCAGATACGCAGTATTTT. Its protein is CASSLIAQRESPDTQYF.

This clonotype was detected only a few times. The rearrangement joins TRBV7-2 to TRBJ1-1; no reliable D call. This CDR3 has 12 residues. V was shortened by 1 base and J by 11 bases, with 11 bases between the two germline ends. CDR1 is SGHTA, CDR2 FQGNSA, per germline. CDR3 coding DNA: TGTGCCAGCAGCTTAGTCGGGAAGGAGGCTTTCTTT. Translated: CASSLVGKEAFF.

This clonotype was observed a few times. The rearrangement uses TRBV4-2 and TRBJ1-1; D is possibly TRBD1 (6 bases). Per the germline V gene, CDR1 is LGHNA and CDR2 is YNFKEQ. The CDR3 has 17 amino acids. Trimming left V 1 base short and J 3 bases short, with 18 bases between. The DNA for the CDR3 is TGTGCCAGCAGCCAAGCTACCGTTGACGACAGGTACACTGAAGCTTTCTTT. Its protein is CASSQATVDDRYTEAFF.

This clonotype has a count of ten or more. The CDR3 nucleotides read TGCGCCAGCAGCTTGCGGGTTAATAATGAGCAGTTCTTC. Translating it yields CASSLRVNNEQFF. V usage is TRBV5-1 and J usage is TRBJ2-1, with D hard to call. Germline values: CDR1 SGHRS, CDR2 YFSETQ. CDR3 length: 13 amino acids. The germline V and J ends were trimmed by 1 base and 7 bases, with 9 bases remaining between them.

In this sample, this clonotype turned up a few times. The genes are TRBV19 and TRBJ1-2; D perhaps matches TRBD1 (5 bases). This CDR3 has 15 residues. V lost 2 bases and J lost 9, with 19 bases in between. Germline V lookup: CDR1 LNHDA, CDR2 SQIVND (reference sequence). This chain's CDR3 is CASSIQGSGAASYTF. CDR3 DNA: TGTGCCAGTAGTATACAGGGCAGCGGGGCGGCGAGCTACACCTTC.

The sample holds many counts of this clonotype. J is TRBJ2-3 and V is TRBV28, with 7 bases aligning to TRBD1. CDR3 size: 15 residues. The germline V gene encodes CDR1 MDHEN and CDR2 SYDVKM. The V and J ends lost 2 bases and 2 bases, in that order; junction bases with no gene match: 4. CDR3 DNA: TGTGCCAGCAGTTTAGGGGACAGATTCACAGATACGCAGTATTTT. This translates into CASSLGDRFTDTQYF. Filled out from reference TRBV28 and TRBJ2-3, the complete variable domain reads DVKVTQSSRYLVKRTGEKVFLECVQDMDHENMFWYRQDPGLGLRLIYFSYDVKMKEKGDIPEGYSVSREKKERFSLILESASTNQTSMYLCASSLGDRFTDTQYFGPGTRLTVL.

This clonotype was observed a handful of times. This chain uses TRBV7-6 with TRBJ1-1; a weak D match, TRBD1 (6 bases). With 5 bases removed from V and 0 bases from J, the gap between germline ends came to 16 bases. This CDR3 comprises 16 residues. Per the germline V gene, CDR1 is SGHVS and CDR2 is FNYEAQ. This chain's CDR3 is CASSPLGGGVNTEAFF. The CDR3 DNA follows: TGTGCCAGCAGCCCTCTGGGCGGGGGCGTGAACACTGAAGCTTTCTTT.

This clonotype was recorded a few times. V and J are TRBV7-3 and TRBJ2-2, with 9 nucleotides matching TRBD2. This CDR3 contains 16 residues. V lost 4 bases and J lost 0; bases outside the gene matches: 3. Germline V CDR1 and CDR2: SGHTA, FQGTGA. CDR3 DNA sequence: TGTGCCAGCAGCTCACTAGCGGGCACGAACACCGGGGAGCTGTTTTTT. Translated: CASSSLAGTNTGELFF.

The CDR3 bases are TGTGCCAGCAGCCAAGCGGGGGGGGCCCCCCGGGCCAAAAACATTCAGTACTTC. Translating gives CASSQAGGAPRAKNIQYF. The chain has TRBV3-1 and TRBJ2-4; 8 bases are shared with TRBD2. CDR3 length equals 18 residues. The J segment lost 1 base and the V segment lost 1 base, leaving 9 bases of the junction unmatched. Germline values: CDR1 LGHDT, CDR2 YNNKEL (reference sequence).

The chain joins TRBV5-1 to TRBJ2-5, with D uncertain. The V gene lost 0 bases and the J gene lost 2 bases, with 8 bases spanning the gap. The CDR3 length is 14 residues. The V gene's germline CDR1 is SGHRS and CDR2 YFSETQ. CDR3: CASSLGLYQETQYF. CDR3 nucleotides: TGCGCCAGCAGCTTGGGTCTCTATCAAGAGACCCAGTACTTC.

Ten or more counts support this clonotype. The chain recombines TRBV11-2 with TRBJ2-2; D unresolved. This CDR3 is 14 amino acids long. V gave up 3 bases and J gave up 6 bases, with 11 bases separating them. CDR1 and CDR2 from the germline V gene are SGHAT and FQNNGV. The CDR3 nucleotides are TGTGCCAGCAGCTTGGGCTCGACGTCCGGGGAGCTGTTTTTT. It specifies CASSLGSTSGELFF.

Only a few counts were recorded for this clonotype. CDR3 region: CASSLGASGGAYETQYF. The CDR3 coding sequence is TGTGCCAGCAGCTTAGGTGCTAGCGGGGGGGCCTATGAGACCCAGTACTTC. This chain joins TRBV11-2 and TRBJ2-5; 12 nucleotides line up with TRBD2. J gave up 5 bases and V 1 base, and 8 bases lay outside the gene matches. Germline assignment: CDR1 SGHAT and CDR2 FQNNGV. The CDR3 has 17 amino acids.